The 13 T cell receptor beta chains given below trace back to one sample, sequenced in a study of identical twins. MiXCR, run by TCRdb on the 5' RACE reads, gives a single entry per CDR3 protein. Of a few hundred thousand distinct CDR3 sequences detected, under 20% appear once; the ten largest clones hold 12%. The sample consisted of naive T cells sorted from blood. The receptors were gathered from a man aged 50 to 60 in good health.

The chain carries TRBV11-2 and TRBJ2-7; TRBD1 aligns across 7 bases. From germline, CDR1 is SGHAT and CDR2 FQNNGV. The CDR3 covers 13 residues. Trimming removed 5 bases from V and 12 bases from J; junction bases left unmatched: 13. CDR3 sequence reads: CASSRLGQSRSYF. CDR3 bases: TGTGCCAGCAGCCGCTTGGGACAGTCCAGGTCGTACTTC.

This clonotype was seen a handful of times. This sequence joins TRBV20-1 and TRBJ1-3, with D hard to call. The germline V and J ends were trimmed by 0 bases and 0 bases, with 6 bases remaining between them. CDR1 is DFQATT, CDR2 SNEGSKA, per germline (reference sequence). This CDR3 is built from 14 residues. CDR3 sequence: CSARDPTSGNTIYF. In nucleotides, the CDR3 is TGCAGTGCTAGAGATCCAACCTCTGGAAACACCATATATTTT.

This clonotype was seen more than once but under ten times. The chain uses TRBV28 and TRBJ2-3; D might be TRBD2 (5 bases). The germline V gene encodes CDR1 MDHEN and CDR2 SYDVKM. Trimming removed 3 bases at V and 0 bases at J, with 16 bases between. The CDR3 consists of 17 residues. The CDR3 DNA follows: TGTGCCAGCAGTTTGGTAGGCAGGACTCATAGCACAGATACGCAGTATTTT. Protein product: CASSLVGRTHSTDTQYF. Filled out from reference TRBV28 and TRBJ2-3, the complete variable domain reads DVKVTQSSRYLVKRTGEKVFLECVQDMDHENMFWYRQDPGLGLRLIYFSYDVKMKEKGDIPEGYSVSREKKERFSLILESASTNQTSMYLCASSLVGRTHSTDTQYFGPGTRLTVL.

This clonotype was picked up many times. The rearrangement joins TRBV11-2 to TRBJ1-1; D gene uncertain. The length of the CDR3 is 15 residues. Trimming took off 5 bases at V and 4 bases at J, with 17 bases between the two ends. Germline assignment: CDR1 SGHAT and CDR2 FQNNGV. Here the CDR3 reads CASSRSPVWFTEAFF. The CDR3 nucleotides are TGTGCCAGCAGCCGTTCCCCAGTCTGGTTCACTGAAGCTTTCTTT.

Many counts were recorded for this clonotype. The chain's CDR3 is CASSDSGDRGLNEQFF. The CDR3 DNA reads TGTGCCAGCAGTGATTCTGGGGACAGGGGGCTCAATGAGCAGTTCTTC. This chain links TRBV2 with TRBJ2-1; TRBD1 agrees at 12 bases. With V trimmed by 3 bases and J by 6 bases, 6 bases remained unmatched. CDR3 length: 16 residues. Germline CDR1 is SNHLY and CDR2 is FYNNEI. Combining the CDR3 with reference TRBV2 and TRBJ2-1 gives the whole variable domain EPEVTQTPSHQVTQMGQEVILRCVPISNHLYFYWYRQILGQKVEFLVSFYNNEISEKSEIFDDQFSVERPDGSNFTLKIRSTKLEDSAMYFCASSDSGDRGLNEQFFGPGTRLTVL.

The chain combines TRBV12-3 or TRBV12-4 with TRBJ1-5; D call uncertain. The CDR3 runs 14 residues. The V and J ends lost 3 bases and 7 bases respectively, with 13 bases between them. In DNA, the CDR3 is TGTGCCAGCAGTTTGGCTGGGCCGCGGCAGCCCCAGCATTTT. Its protein is CASSLAGPRQPQHF.

This sequence joins TRBV20-1 and TRBJ1-2; D gene ambiguous. V lost 3 bases and J 1 base, leaving 12 bases between the germline ends. Germline values: CDR1 DFQATT, CDR2 SNEGSKA (reference sequence). The CDR3 spans 14 residues. CDR3 nucleotide sequence: TGCAGTGCTAGCGCCGGGCCGGATAACTATGGCTACACCTTC. It codes for CSASAGPDNYGYTF.

This clonotype was observed many times. J is TRBJ2-7 and V is TRBV29-1, with a possible D match to TRBD2 (6 bases). In germline, CDR1 is SQVTM, CDR2 ANQGSEA. V was clipped by 6 bases and J by 1 base, with 16 bases between them. The CDR3 totals 14 residues. As DNA, the CDR3 is TGCAGCGTGTCAGCGGGCACTTCATCCTACGAGCAGTACTTC. It yields the protein CSVSAGTSSYEQYF.

This clonotype has more than one count but fewer than ten. The J gene is TRBJ2-1, the V gene TRBV12-3 or TRBV12-4, with D perhaps matching TRBD1 (6 bases). Trimming removed 6 bases from V and 6 bases from J, with 15 bases in between. The CDR3 is 14 amino acids. DNA for the CDR3: TGTGCCAGCAGACAAACAGGGAAGAGCAATGAGCAGTTCTTC. Translating gives CASRQTGKSNEQFF.

At least ten counts were recorded for this clonotype. The CDR3 nucleotides are TGCAGCGTTGAAGGGAGAGCGGCAGATACGCAGTATTTT. Its translation: CSVEGRAADTQYF. The genes are TRBV29-1 and TRBJ2-3, with D maybe TRBD2 (5 bases). V was trimmed by 1 base and J by 4 bases, leaving 9 bases between them. The germline V gene has CDR1 SQVTM and CDR2 ANQGSEA. CDR3 size: 13 residues.

In its sample, this clonotype was seen many times. V gene TRBV4-1 combines with J gene TRBJ1-2, with TRBD1 identical over 10 bases. The V and J ends lost 4 bases and 4 bases, in that order; junction bases with no gene match: 9. This CDR3 spans 16 amino acids. The germline CDR1 and CDR2 sequences are MGHRA and YSYEKL. In nucleotides, the CDR3 is TGCGCCAGCAGCCGACCCGGGACAGGGGACCTCTATGGCTACACCTTC. Translating gives CASSRPGTGDLYGYTF.

This clonotype was observed at least ten times. The V gene is TRBV6-1, the J gene TRBJ1-6; the D gene is possibly TRBD1 (5 bases). This CDR3 is built from 14 residues. With 1 base removed from V and 9 bases from J, the gap between germline ends came to 10 bases. Germline CDR1 is MNHNS and CDR2 is SASEGT. For the CDR3, the DNA is TGTGCCAGCAGTGAAGTTGGGGGATCTTCACCCCTCCACTTT. Its translation is CASSEVGGSSPLHF.

This clonotype was counted many times. The rearrangement links TRBV6-1 to TRBJ2-1, with TRBD2 matching 11 bases. The V and J ends lost 6 bases and 8 bases, in that order; junction bases with no gene match: 15. The CDR3 loop spans 17 amino acids. Per germline, CDR1 MNHNS and CDR2 SASEGT. The CDR3 loop is CASSQYRLAGRVDEQFF. CDR3 nucleotides: TGTGCCAGCAGCCAATATCGACTAGCGGGAAGGGTCGATGAGCAGTTCTTC.